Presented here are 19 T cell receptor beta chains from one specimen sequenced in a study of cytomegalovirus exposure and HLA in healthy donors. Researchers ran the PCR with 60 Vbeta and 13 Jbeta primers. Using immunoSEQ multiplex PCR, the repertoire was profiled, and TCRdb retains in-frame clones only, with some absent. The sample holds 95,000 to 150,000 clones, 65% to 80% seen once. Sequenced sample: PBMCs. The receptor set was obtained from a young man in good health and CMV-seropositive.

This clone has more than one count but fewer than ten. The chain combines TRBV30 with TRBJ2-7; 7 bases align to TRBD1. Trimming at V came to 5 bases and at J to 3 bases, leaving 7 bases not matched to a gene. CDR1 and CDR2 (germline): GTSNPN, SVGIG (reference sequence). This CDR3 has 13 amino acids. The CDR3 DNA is TGTGCCTGGCGAAGCCGGGACAGCTACGAGCAGTACTTC. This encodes CAWRSRDSYEQYF.

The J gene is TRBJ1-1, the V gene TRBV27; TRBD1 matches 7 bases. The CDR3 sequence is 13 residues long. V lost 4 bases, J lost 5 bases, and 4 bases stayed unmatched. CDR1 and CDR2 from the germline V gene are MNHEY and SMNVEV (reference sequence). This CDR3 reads CASSSPGGTEAFF. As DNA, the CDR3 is TGTGCCAGCAGTTCCCCAGGGGGAACTGAAGCTTTCTTT.

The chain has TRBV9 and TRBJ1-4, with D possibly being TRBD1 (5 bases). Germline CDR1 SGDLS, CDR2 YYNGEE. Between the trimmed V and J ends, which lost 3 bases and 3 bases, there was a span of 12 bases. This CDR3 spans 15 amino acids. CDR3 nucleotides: TGTGCCAGCAGCGACTCAGGGCAAGCTAATGAAAAACTGTTTTTT. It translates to CASSDSGQANEKLFF.

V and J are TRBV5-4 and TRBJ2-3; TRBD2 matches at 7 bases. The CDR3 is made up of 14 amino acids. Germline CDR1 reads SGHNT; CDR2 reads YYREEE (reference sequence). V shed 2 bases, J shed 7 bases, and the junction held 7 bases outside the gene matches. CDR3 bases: TGTGCCAGCAGCTTCCAAGCGGGGCAGAATACGCAGTATTTT. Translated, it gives CASSFQAGQNTQYF.

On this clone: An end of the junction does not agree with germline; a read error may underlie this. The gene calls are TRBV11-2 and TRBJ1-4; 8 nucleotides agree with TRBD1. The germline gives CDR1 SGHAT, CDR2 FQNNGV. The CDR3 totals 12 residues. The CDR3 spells CASSFDRGPGVF. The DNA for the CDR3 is TGTGCCAGCAGCTTTGACAGGGGTCCAGGAGTCTTT. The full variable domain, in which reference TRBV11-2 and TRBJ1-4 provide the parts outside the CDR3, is EAGVAQSPRYKIIEKRQSVAFWCNPISGHATLYWYQQILGQGPKLLIQFQNNGVVDDSQLPKDRFSAERLKGVDSTLKIQPAKLEDSAVYLCASSFDRGPGVFGSGTQLSVL.

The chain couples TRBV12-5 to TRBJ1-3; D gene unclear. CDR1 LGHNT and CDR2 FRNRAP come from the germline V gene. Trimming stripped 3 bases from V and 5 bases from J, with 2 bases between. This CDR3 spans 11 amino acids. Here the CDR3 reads CASGFRNTIYF. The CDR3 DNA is TGTGCTAGTGGTTTTAGAAACACCATATATTTT. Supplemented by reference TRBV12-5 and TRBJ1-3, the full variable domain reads DARVTQTPRHKVTEMGQEVTMRCQPILGHNTVFWYRQTMMQGLELLAYFRNRAPLDDSGMPKDRFSAEMPDATLATLKIQPSEPRDSAVYFCASGFRNTIYFGEGSWLTVV.

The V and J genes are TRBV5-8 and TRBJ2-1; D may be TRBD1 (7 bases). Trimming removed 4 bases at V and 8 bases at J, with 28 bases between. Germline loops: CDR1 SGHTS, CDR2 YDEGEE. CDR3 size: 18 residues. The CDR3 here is CASSPWFSEGRGEDEQFF. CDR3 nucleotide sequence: TGTGCCAGCAGCCCCTGGTTTAGTGAGGGCAGGGGGGAGGATGAGCAGTTCTTC.

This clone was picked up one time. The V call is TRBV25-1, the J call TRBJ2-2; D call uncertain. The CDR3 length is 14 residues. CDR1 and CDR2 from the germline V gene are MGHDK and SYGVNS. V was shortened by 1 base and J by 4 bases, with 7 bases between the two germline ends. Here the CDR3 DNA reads TGTGCCAGCAGTGAATTTCAGGTCACCGGGGAGCTGTTTTTT. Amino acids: CASSEFQVTGELFF.

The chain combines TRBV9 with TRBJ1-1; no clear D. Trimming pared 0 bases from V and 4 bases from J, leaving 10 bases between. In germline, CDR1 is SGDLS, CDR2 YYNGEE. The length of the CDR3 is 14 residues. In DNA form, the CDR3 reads TGTGCCAGCAGCGTAGGCAGGATCAGCACTGAAGCTTTCTTT. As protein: CASSVGRISTEAFF.

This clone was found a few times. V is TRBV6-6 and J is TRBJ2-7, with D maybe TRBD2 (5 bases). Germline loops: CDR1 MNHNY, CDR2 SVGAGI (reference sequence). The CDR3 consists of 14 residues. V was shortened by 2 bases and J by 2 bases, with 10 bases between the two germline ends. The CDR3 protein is CASSYAGTPYEQYF. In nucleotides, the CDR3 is TGTGCCAGCAGTTACGCGGGCACTCCCTACGAGCAGTACTTC.

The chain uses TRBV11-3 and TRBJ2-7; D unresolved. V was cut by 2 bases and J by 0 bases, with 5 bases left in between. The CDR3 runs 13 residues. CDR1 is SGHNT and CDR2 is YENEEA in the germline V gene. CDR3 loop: CASSLQASYEQYF. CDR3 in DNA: TGTGCCAGCAGCTTACAGGCCTCCTACGAGCAGTACTTC.

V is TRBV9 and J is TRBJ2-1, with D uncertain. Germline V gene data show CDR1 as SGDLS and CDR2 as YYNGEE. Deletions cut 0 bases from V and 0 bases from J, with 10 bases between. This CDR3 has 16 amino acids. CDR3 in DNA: TGTGCCAGCAGCGTAGGGGCAGTGAGCTCCTACAATGAGCAGTTCTTC. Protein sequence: CASSVGAVSSYNEQFF.

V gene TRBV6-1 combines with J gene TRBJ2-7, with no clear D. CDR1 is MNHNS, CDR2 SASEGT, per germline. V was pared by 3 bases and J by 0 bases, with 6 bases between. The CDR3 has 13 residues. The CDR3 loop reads CASSESTSYEQYF. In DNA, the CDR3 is TGTGCCAGCAGTGAGAGTACCTCCTACGAGCAGTACTTC.

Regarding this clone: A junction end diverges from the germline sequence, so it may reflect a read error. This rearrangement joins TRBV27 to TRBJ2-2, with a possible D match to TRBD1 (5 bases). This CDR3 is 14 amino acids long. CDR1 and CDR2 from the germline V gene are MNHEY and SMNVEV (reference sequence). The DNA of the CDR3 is TGTGCCGGCAGTTTTCAGGGTCTCACCGGGGAGCTGTTTTTT. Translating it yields CAGSFQGLTGELFF.

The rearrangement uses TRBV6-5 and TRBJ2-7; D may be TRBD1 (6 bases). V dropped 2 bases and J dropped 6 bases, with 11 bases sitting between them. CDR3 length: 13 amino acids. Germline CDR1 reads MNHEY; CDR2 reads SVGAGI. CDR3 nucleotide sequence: TGTGCCAGCAGTTACCGCGACAGGACCGAGCAGTACTTC. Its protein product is CASSYRDRTEQYF.

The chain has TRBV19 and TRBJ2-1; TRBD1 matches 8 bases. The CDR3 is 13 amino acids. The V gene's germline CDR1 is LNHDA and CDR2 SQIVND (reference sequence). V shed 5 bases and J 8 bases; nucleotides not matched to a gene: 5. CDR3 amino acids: CASSAGQGDEQFF. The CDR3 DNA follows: TGTGCCAGTAGTGCCGGACAGGGCGATGAGCAGTTCTTC.

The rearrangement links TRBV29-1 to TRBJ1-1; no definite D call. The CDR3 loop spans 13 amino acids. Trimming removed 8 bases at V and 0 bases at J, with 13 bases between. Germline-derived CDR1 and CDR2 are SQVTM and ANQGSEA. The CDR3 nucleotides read TGCAGCTCTTCACAAGAGGTGAACACTGAAGCTTTCTTT. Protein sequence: CSSSQEVNTEAFF. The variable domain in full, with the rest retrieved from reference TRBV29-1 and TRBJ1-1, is SAVISQKPSRDICQRGTSLTIQCQVDSQVTMMFWYRQQPGQSLTLIATANQGSEATYESGFVIDKFPISRPNLTFSTLTVSNMSPEDSSIYLCSSSQEVNTEAFFGQGTRLTVV.

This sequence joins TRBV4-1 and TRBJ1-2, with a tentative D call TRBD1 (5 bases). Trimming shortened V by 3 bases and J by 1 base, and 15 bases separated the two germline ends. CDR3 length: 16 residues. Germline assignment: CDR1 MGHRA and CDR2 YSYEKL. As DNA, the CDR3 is TGCGCCAGCAGCCACCCCACTCGGGGACTTAACTATGGCTACACCTTC. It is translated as CASSHPTRGLNYGYTF.

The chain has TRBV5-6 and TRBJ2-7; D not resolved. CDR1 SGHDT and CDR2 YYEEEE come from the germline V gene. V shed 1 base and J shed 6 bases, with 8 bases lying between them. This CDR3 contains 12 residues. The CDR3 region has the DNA TGTGCCAGCAGCTTGATAGATGGCGAGCAGTACTTC. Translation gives CASSLIDGEQYF.